The 15 T cell receptor beta chains below all came from one sample that was sequenced in a study of T cell clonality in common variable immunodeficiency. General study findings and limits: In common variable immunodeficiency, TCR beta chains reportedly carried fewer deletions and N-nucleotide insertions.

Assay used: immunoSEQ multiplex PCR; TCRdb lists only in-frame clones, some missing. The sample has about 23,000 clones, none seen only once. These receptors are not linked to any known antigen. Sequenced: peripheral blood mononuclear cells. All receptors come from a human donor with common variable immunodeficiency.

The CDR3 bases that were read are TGCAGTGCTGCACGGGGCTCCTACAATGAG. Translation gives CSAARGSYNE. The whole CDR3 sequence reads CSAARGSYNEQFF. The J gene is TRBJ2-1, the V gene TRBV20-1, with a possible D match to TRBD2 (5 bases). The CDR3 extends 3 residues past the end of the read, so its final part is completed from the germline J gene. Germline-derived CDR1 and CDR2 are DFQATT and SNEGSKA (reference sequence). V was cut by 5 bases and J by 0 bases, with 8 bases left in between. There are 13 residues in the CDR3.

This clone showed up many times. The read ends 3 residues shy of where the CDR3 ends; the end is completed using the germline J gene. The genes are TRBV19 and TRBJ1-2; 11 nucleotides align to TRBD1. This CDR3 contains 13 residues. The germline CDR1 and CDR2 sequences are LNHDA and SQIVND (reference sequence). V gave up 10 bases and J gave up 6 bases; unmatched junction bases: 7. The CDR3 DNA, read in part, is TGTGCCACCGCGGACAGGGGGCGAGATGGC. Its protein product is CATADRGRDG. The entire CDR3 protein reads CATADRGRDGYTF.

This clone was counted a few times. The CDR3 end falls 3 residues outside the read, so it is completed with the germline J gene. This chain connects TRBV5-3 to TRBJ2-2; 12 nucleotides line up with TRBD1. TRBV5-3 is assigned to the ORF class and has an uncertain function. J gave up 1 base and V 4 bases, and 8 bases lay outside the gene matches. CDR3 length: 18 residues. CDR3: CARSQPGTGGGNTGELFF. The part of the CDR3 DNA that was read is TGTGCCAGAAGCCAGCCCGGGACAGGGGGCGGGAACACCGGGGAG.

This clone was seen ten or more times. Read coverage stops 3 residues before the CDR3 terminus; the germline J gene supplies the remainder. J is TRBJ2-3 and V is TRBV29-1; D call uncertain. The germline gives CDR1 SQVTM, CDR2 ANQGSEA. The CDR3 contains 12 residues. V dropped 6 bases and J dropped 0 bases, with 7 bases sitting between them. CDR3 DNA, as far as it was read: TGCAGCGTGTCAGAAAGCACAGATACG. Protein: CSVSESTDT. The whole CDR3 is CSVSESTDTQYF.

The table lists this clone with many counts. The read terminates 3 residues before the CDR3 end, so the remaining end is supplied by the germline J gene. The rearrangement joins TRBV5-1 to TRBJ1-2; possibly TRBD1 for D (5 bases). The germline V gene has CDR1 SGHRS and CDR2 YFSETQ. The V gene lost 0 bases and the J gene lost 1 base, with 7 bases spanning the gap. The CDR3 covers 14 residues. CDR3 DNA (partial): TGCGCCAGCAGCTTGGGACAGATTAACTATGGC. Its protein is CASSLGQINYG. The complete CDR3 sequence is CASSLGQINYGYTF.

Concerning this clone itself: Read sequence stops 3 residues before the CDR3 end, and the germline J gene provides the missing end. The rearrangement links TRBV18 to TRBJ1-1; 11 bases fit TRBD1. The CDR3 loop spans 15 amino acids. In germline, CDR1 is KGHSH, CDR2 LQKENI. V gave up 3 bases and J gave up 3 bases; unmatched junction bases: 3. Partial CDR3 DNA: TGTGCCAGCTCACCGGGGGACAGGGGGTACACTGAA. Its translation: CASSPGDRGYTE. The whole CDR3 sequence is CASSPGDRGYTEAFF.

This clone was detected a few times. The CDR3 end lies 3 residues beyond the end of the read and is filled in from the germline J gene. The chain uses TRBV30 and TRBJ1-5; maybe TRBD1 (6 bases). Between the trimmed V and J ends, which lost 3 bases and 2 bases, there was a span of 14 bases. The CDR3 contains 15 residues. CDR1 and CDR2 (germline): GTSNPN, SVGIG (reference sequence). The chain's CDR3 is CAWRGKQGGNQPQHF. Incomplete CDR3 DNA: TGTGCCTGGAGGGGGAAACAGGGAGGCAATCAGCCC.

This clone was found a few times. The CDR3 extends 3 residues past the end of the read, so its final part is completed from the germline J gene. The chain employs TRBV7-6 and TRBJ1-1; D is undetermined. V shed 5 bases and J shed 2 bases, with 12 bases lying between them. The CDR3 totals 14 residues. The V gene's germline CDR1 is SGHVS and CDR2 FNYEAQ. This CDR3 is CASSPLRGNTEAFF. CDR3 bases read: TGTGCCAGCAGCCCCCTTCGGGGAAACACTGAA.

This clone was seen ten or more times. The read gets to within 3 residues of the CDR3 end, and the germline J gene fills in the rest. The chain couples TRBV18 to TRBJ1-5, with D hard to call. Germline CDR1 reads KGHSH; CDR2 reads LQKENI. This CDR3 comprises 12 residues. V gave up 5 bases and J gave up 6 bases, with 8 bases separating them. The sequenced CDR3 bases are TGTGCCAGCTCAGATGATAGTCAGCCC. This gives the protein CASSDDSQP. The CDR3 reads in full as CASSDDSQPQHF.

This clone was seen only a few times. The read ends 3 residues shy of where the CDR3 ends; the end is completed using the germline J gene. The chain links TRBV5-1 to TRBJ2-5; D gene uncertain. The ends were cut back, 4 bases at V and 5 bases at J, with 12 bases in the middle. CDR3 size: 13 residues. CDR1 is SGHRS, CDR2 YFSETQ, per germline. The part of the CDR3 DNA that was read is TGCGCCAGCAGCCCTGAAAGGCGGGAGACC. This gives the protein CASSPERRET. In full, the CDR3 reads CASSPERRETQYF.

This clone occurred many times. The read ends 3 residues before the CDR3 terminus; that terminus is restored from the germline J gene. V usage is TRBV20-1 and J usage is TRBJ2-5; D might be TRBD2 (6 bases). The CDR3 spans 11 residues. The germline V gene has CDR1 DFQATT and CDR2 SNEGSKA (reference sequence). The DNA read from the CDR3 is TGCAGTGCTAGTACTAGCCGTACC. This encodes CSASTSRT. The whole CDR3 sequence is CSASTSRTQYF.

For this clone: The read halts 3 residues ahead of the CDR3 end, with the missing end drawn from the germline J gene. V usage is TRBV20-1 and J usage is TRBJ1-5; D gene unclear. V was clipped by 1 base and J by 3 bases, with 7 bases between them. CDR3 length: 13 residues. Germline CDR1 and CDR2: DFQATT and SNEGSKA (reference sequence). The chain's CDR3 is CSARGGYNQPQHF. Partial CDR3 DNA: TGCAGTGCTAGAGGAGGGTACAATCAGCCC.

This clone was counted a few times. The read falls 3 residues short of the CDR3 end, and the missing part is taken from the germline J gene. The chain links TRBV5-1 to TRBJ1-1; possibly TRBD1 for D (6 bases). This CDR3 is built from 12 residues. The V gene lost 2 bases and the J gene lost 7 bases, with 9 bases spanning the gap. Germline V gene sequence: CDR1 SGHRS, CDR2 YFSETQ. The sequenced part of the CDR3 DNA is TGCGCCAGCAGCTTAACAGGGCTTGAA. It codes for CASSLTGLE. The complete CDR3 protein is CASSLTGLEAFF.

This clone came up a few times. Relative to the germline gene, one junction end is altered; a read error may explain this. Coverage ceases 3 residues before the CDR3 finishes, and the germline J gene fills in the end. The V gene is TRBV18, the J gene TRBJ1-6; D gene unclear. This CDR3 region has 15 residues. Germline CDR1 and CDR2: KGHSH and LQKENI. The CDR3 loop reads CASSPVGSYKSPLHF. The DNA read from the CDR3 is TGTGCCAGCTCACCAGTGGGCTCCTATAAGTCACCC.

There are a few counts of this clone. With the read ending 3 residues before the CDR3 end, the germline J gene is used to fill in that end. The chain carries TRBV18 and TRBJ1-1; D is undetermined. CDR1 is KGHSH, CDR2 LQKENI, per germline. This CDR3 spans 13 amino acids. Deletions cut 6 bases from V and 1 base from J, with 9 bases between. CDR3 bases read: TGTGCCAGCTCGGTAGACAAGAACACTGAA. It yields the protein CASSVDKNTE. The whole CDR3 is CASSVDKNTEAFF.